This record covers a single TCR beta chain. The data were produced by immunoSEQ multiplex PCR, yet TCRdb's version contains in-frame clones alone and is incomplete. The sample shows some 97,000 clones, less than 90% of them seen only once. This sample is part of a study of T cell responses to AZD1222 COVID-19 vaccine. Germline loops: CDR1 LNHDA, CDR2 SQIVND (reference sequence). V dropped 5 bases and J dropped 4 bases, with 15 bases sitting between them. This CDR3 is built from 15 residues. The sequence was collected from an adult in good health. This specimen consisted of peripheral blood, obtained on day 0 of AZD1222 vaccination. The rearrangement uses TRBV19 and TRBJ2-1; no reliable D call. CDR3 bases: TGTGCCAGTAGTCCGACTCCCGCCGGATACAATGAGCAGTTCTTC. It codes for CASSPTPAGYNEQFF.